The 27 T cell receptor beta chains presented below share a single source sample, sequenced in a study of OX40 agonist ivuxolimab in advanced cancers. Sequencing was performed with immunoSEQ multiplex PCR; in TCRdb, only in-frame clones are kept and a portion is missing. The sample lists tens of thousands of clones, approximately 83% seen once, with around 0.9% in the top ten. Material: CD4+ or CD8+ T cells sorted from blood, obtained in a trial of the OX40 agonist ivuxolimab. The source of these receptors is an adult with an advanced solid tumor such as melanoma, head and neck, liver or kidney cancer.

The genes are TRBV19 and TRBJ1-2, with D perhaps matching TRBD1 (5 bases). CDR1 is LNHDA, CDR2 SQIVND, per germline (reference sequence). The CDR3 covers 14 residues. V lost 7 bases and J lost 4, with 16 bases in between. CDR3: CASKMGQGSYGYTF. The DNA for the CDR3 is TGTGCCAGTAAGATGGGGCAGGGAAGCTATGGCTACACCTTC. The variable domain in full, completed from reference TRBV19 and TRBJ1-2, reads DGGITQSPKYLFRKEGQNVTLSCEQNLNHDAMYWYRQDPGQGLRLIYYSQIVNDFQKGDIAEGYSVSREKKESFPLTVTSAQKNPTAFYLCASKMGQGSYGYTFGSGTRLTVV.

The chain employs TRBV14 and TRBJ2-7, with D possibly TRBD2 on 7 matching bases. Between the trimmed V and J ends, which lost 1 base and 5 bases, there was a span of 15 bases. Per germline, CDR1 SGHDN and CDR2 FVKESK. This CDR3 region has 15 residues. CDR3 residues: CASSQGGSGGHEQYF. CDR3 DNA sequence: TGTGCCAGCAGCCAAGGGGGGTCGGGGGGCCACGAGCAGTACTTC.

V gene TRBV28 combines with J gene TRBJ1-1; D is unclear. V was trimmed by 2 bases and J by 6 bases, leaving 4 bases between them. The germline CDR1 and CDR2 sequences are MDHEN and SYDVKM. The CDR3 is 11 residues long. The DNA of the CDR3 is TGTGCCAGCAGTTTAGAATCTGAAGCTTTCTTT. It translates to CASSLESEAFF. The full variable domain, with the rest looked up from reference TRBV28 and TRBJ1-1, is DVKVTQSSRYLVKRTGEKVFLECVQDMDHENMFWYRQDPGLGLRLIYFSYDVKMKEKGDIPEGYSVSREKKERFSLILESASTNQTSMYLCASSLESEAFFGQGTRLTVV.

The rearrangement joins TRBV18 to TRBJ2-6; D is possibly TRBD2 (6 bases). The CDR3 runs to 17 residues. Germline V gene lookup returns CDR1 KGHSH and CDR2 LQKENI. The germline V and J ends were trimmed by 6 bases and 0 bases, with 15 bases remaining between them. The CDR3: CASSRGTPNSGANVLTF. For the CDR3, the DNA is TGTGCCAGCTCGCGCGGGACGCCGAACTCTGGGGCCAACGTCCTGACTTTC.

The gene calls are TRBV5-1 and TRBJ1-3; D gene unclear. Germline V lookup: CDR1 SGHRS, CDR2 YFSETQ. The CDR3 consists of 11 residues. V was cut by 7 bases and J by 8 bases, with 10 bases left in between. The DNA for the CDR3 is TGCGCCAGCCGATTACTAGACACCATATATTTT. This sequence encodes CASRLLDTIYF.

The chain has TRBV2 and TRBJ2-4; TRBD2 might be the D (5 bases). V dropped 2 bases and J dropped 7 bases, with 9 bases sitting between them. CDR3 length: 13 amino acids. Germline CDR1 SNHLY, CDR2 FYNNEI. The CDR3 DNA reads as TGTGCCAGCAGTGAATGGTGGGAGAACATTCAGTACTTC. Translating it yields CASSEWWENIQYF.

V is TRBV10-3 and J is TRBJ1-3; unclear D gene. Trimming stripped 2 bases from V and 0 bases from J, with 5 bases between. There are 14 residues in the CDR3. Germline lookup yields CDR1 ENHRY and CDR2 SYGVKD. The CDR3 protein is CAISEVRSGNTIYF. The CDR3 coding sequence is TGTGCCATCAGTGAGGTCCGCTCTGGAAACACCATATATTTT.

Concerning this clone itself: An end of the junction does not agree with germline; a read error may underlie this. The CDR3 here is CASRLGPISNQPQHF. In DNA form, the CDR3 reads TGCGCCAGCAGGTTGGGACCGATTAGCAATCAGCCCCAGCATTTT. The chain combines TRBV5-1 with TRBJ1-5; perhaps TRBD1 as D (5 bases). The CDR3 has 15 residues. Germline V CDR1 and CDR2: SGHRS, YFSETQ.

The rearrangement uses TRBV7-9 and TRBJ2-2, with a tentative D call TRBD2 (6 bases). Trimming removed 1 base at V and 9 bases at J, with 18 bases between. The CDR3 is 16 amino acids. The germline CDR1 and CDR2 sequences are SEHNR and FQNEAQ (reference sequence). This CDR3 reads CASSLVGGGLSRELFF. The CDR3 nucleotides are TGTGCCAGCAGCTTAGTGGGTGGGGGACTCTCCCGGGAGCTGTTTTTT.

This clone was picked up one time. The genes are TRBV30 and TRBJ2-5, with TRBD2 identical over 8 bases. The germline gives CDR1 GTSNPN, CDR2 SVGIG (reference sequence). V was clipped by 6 bases and J by 1 base; unmatched bases: 10. The CDR3 is 15 amino acids. The CDR3 reads CACARGRLLQETQYF. The DNA of the CDR3 is TGTGCCTGTGCTCGCGGGAGGCTCCTCCAAGAGACCCAGTACTTC.

The V gene is TRBV5-1, the J gene TRBJ1-4; no firm D call. Germline V gene sequence: CDR1 SGHRS, CDR2 YFSETQ. Trimming took off 4 bases at V and 4 bases at J, with 8 bases between the two ends. The CDR3 contains 13 residues. CDR3 bases: TGCGCCAGCAGCCCTGACGGTAATGAAAAACTGTTTTTT. It specifies CASSPDGNEKLFF. Full variable domain (missing parts from reference TRBV5-1 and TRBJ1-4): KAGVTQTPRYLIKTRGQQVTLSCSPISGHRSVSWYQQTPGQGLQFLFEYFSETQRNKGNFPGRFSGRQFSNSRSEMNVSTLELGDSALYLCASSPDGNEKLFFGSGTQLSVL.

This rearrangement joins TRBV7-9 to TRBJ1-4; D not certain. The CDR3 covers 17 residues. Germline CDR1 is SEHNR and CDR2 is FQNEAQ (reference sequence). Trimming shortened V by 1 base and J by 7 bases, and 19 bases separated the two germline ends. The CDR3 reads CASSLGVSGQELEKLFF. The DNA for the CDR3 is TGTGCCAGCAGCTTAGGGGTGTCTGGGCAGGAGCTTGAAAAACTGTTTTTT.

This chain uses TRBV7-2 with TRBJ2-3; tentative D call: TRBD1 (7 bases). The V and J ends lost 5 bases and 6 bases respectively, with 27 bases between them. The CDR3 runs 18 residues. Germline V gene data show CDR1 as SGHTA and CDR2 as FQGNSA. In DNA form, the CDR3 reads TGTGCCAGCAGCCCTAGGGGGCAGGGGCGAGGAGGGAGGGATACGCAGTATTTT. Translation: CASSPRGQGRGGRDTQYF.

The gene calls are TRBV5-5 and TRBJ1-2; TRBD1 is a possible D gene (5 bases). Trimming took 0 bases from V and 4 from J, leaving 10 bases between them. Germline CDR1 SGHKS, CDR2 YYEKEE (reference sequence). The CDR3 runs 14 residues. The CDR3 nucleotides are TGTGCCAGCAGCTTGGTGGGGGGAGGCTATGGCTACACCTTC. It codes for CASSLVGGGYGYTF.

The rearrangement links TRBV7-6 to TRBJ2-7; 7 nucleotides match TRBD2. V gave up 4 bases and J gave up 5 bases; unmatched junction bases: 14. Germline V gene sequence: CDR1 SGHVS, CDR2 FNYEAQ. The CDR3 loop spans 16 amino acids. The CDR3 reads CASSSNSGGSRNEQYF. The CDR3 DNA follows: TGTGCCAGCAGCTCCAACTCCGGCGGGAGTAGGAACGAGCAGTACTTC.

The V gene is TRBV6-5, the J gene TRBJ2-7; D is undetermined. V was trimmed by 5 bases and J by 0 bases, leaving 11 bases between them. This CDR3 is 14 amino acids long. CDR1 and CDR2 from the germline V gene are MNHEY and SVGAGI. The CDR3 loop reads CASSPLSYSYEQYF. As DNA, the CDR3 is TGTGCCAGCAGTCCCTTGAGCTACTCCTACGAGCAGTACTTC.

This sequence joins TRBV19 and TRBJ2-3; D tentatively reads TRBD1 or TRBD2 (5 bases each). V was shortened by 7 bases and J by 0 bases, with 11 bases between the two germline ends. The CDR3 is 14 amino acids. Germline V gives CDR1 LNHDA, CDR2 SQIVND (reference sequence). CDR3 nucleotide sequence: TGTGCCAGTACTCGGGGCCCGAGCACAGATACGCAGTATTTT. It codes for CASTRGPSTDTQYF.

V gene TRBV29-1 combines with J gene TRBJ2-3, with 8 bases aligning to TRBD2. Germline V gene lookup returns CDR1 SQVTM and CDR2 ANQGSEA. After removal of 6 bases from V and 0 bases from J, the junction contained 8 bases not matched to a gene. CDR3 size: 15 residues. The CDR3 nucleotides are TGCAGCGTAGCAACTAGCGGAGCTAGCACAGATACGCAGTATTTT. It specifies CSVATSGASTDTQYF.

The CDR3: CASSQDWSSPKYF. The CDR3 DNA is TGCGCCAGCAGCCAAGATTGGTCTAGCCCAAAGTATTTT. The rearrangement joins TRBV4-1 to TRBJ2-3, with a weak D call TRBD2 (5 bases). Between the trimmed V and J ends, which lost 0 bases and 13 bases, there was a span of 14 bases. Germline CDR1 MGHRA, CDR2 YSYEKL. This CDR3 contains 13 residues.

The V gene is TRBV25-1, the J gene TRBJ2-2; D remains ambiguous. Trimming removed 1 base from V and 1 base from J, with 4 bases in between. The germline gives CDR1 MGHDK, CDR2 SYGVNS. This CDR3 spans 14 amino acids. The CDR3 DNA reads as TGTGCCAGCAGTGAATGGGGGAACACCGGGGAGCTGTTTTTT. Its translation: CASSEWGNTGELFF.

This chain uses TRBV11-3 with TRBJ2-4; D is uncertain. The ends were cut back, 5 bases at V and 1 base at J, with 18 bases in the middle. Germline CDR1 SGHNT, CDR2 YENEEA. The CDR3 has 17 residues. CDR3 sequence (DNA): TGTGCCAGCAGCCATCCCCAGGATCCTTGGGCCAAAAACATTCAGTACTTC. This sequence encodes CASSHPQDPWAKNIQYF.

CDR3 protein: CASSPGTGALGTQYF. The CDR3 region has the DNA TGTGCCAGCAGCCCCGGGACCGGGGCTTTAGGTACCCAGTACTTC. V and J are TRBV6-6 and TRBJ2-5; D may be TRBD1 or TRBD2 (5 bases each). Trimming shortened V by 6 bases and J by 8 bases, and 22 bases separated the two germline ends. Per the germline V gene, CDR1 is MNHNY and CDR2 is SVGAGI (reference sequence). This CDR3 region has 15 residues.

In its sample, this clone was seen once. CDR3 in amino acids: CASSANRGETQYF. The DNA for the CDR3 is TGTGCCAGTAGTGCAAACAGGGGAGAGACCCAGTACTTC. The J gene is TRBJ2-5, the V gene TRBV19; 7 nucleotides line up with TRBD1. This CDR3 has 13 residues. Germline V gene data show CDR1 as LNHDA and CDR2 as SQIVND (reference sequence). The J segment lost 4 bases and the V segment lost 5 bases, leaving 4 bases of the junction unmatched.

The CDR3: CASSLDPPGGGSYEQYF. As DNA, the CDR3 is TGCGCCAGCAGCTTGGACCCCCCCGGCGGGGGATCCTACGAGCAGTACTTC. The rearrangement uses TRBV5-1 and TRBJ2-7; 7 bases map to TRBD2. CDR1 SGHRS and CDR2 YFSETQ come from the germline V gene. This CDR3 is 17 amino acids long. The ends lost 0 bases at V and 1 base at J; junction bases unmatched: 10.

V gene TRBV7-9 combines with J gene TRBJ1-1; D might be TRBD1 (5 bases). Trimming took off 5 bases at V and 5 bases at J, with 18 bases between the two ends. Germline V gene sequence: CDR1 SEHNR, CDR2 FQNEAQ (reference sequence). The CDR3 is 15 residues long. CDR3 loop: CASSPTRGGRTEAFF. The CDR3 DNA sequence: TGTGCCAGCAGCCCTACCCGGGGGGGAAGGACTGAAGCTTTCTTT.

This clone was seen only once. This chain connects TRBV5-6 to TRBJ2-3; TRBD2 agrees at 9 bases. The length of the CDR3 is 17 residues. Germline-derived CDR1 and CDR2 are SGHDT and YYEEEE. V lost 7 bases and J lost 2; bases outside the gene matches: 14. The DNA for the CDR3 is TGTGCCAGCCTCAGGTGGGAGCGGGGGGATGACACAGATACGCAGTATTTT. This encodes CASLRWERGDDTDTQYF.

The chain couples TRBV7-3 to TRBJ2-5, with D perhaps matching TRBD1 (5 bases). The CDR3 totals 13 residues. Trimming removed 0 bases at V and 5 bases at J, with 7 bases between. Germline values: CDR1 SGHTA, CDR2 FQGTGA. CDR3 sequence (DNA): TGTGCCAGCAGCTTAACGCCAGGGGAGACCCAGTACTTC. Encoded protein: CASSLTPGETQYF.